A single TCR beta chain is shown here with its context. Its binding antigen is unknown. There are no base qualities to consult, and no much larger clone falls within one base. The sample belongs to a study of naive CD8 T cells in extremely preterm neonates (dated by TCRdb to about 2017). Turning to the overall study: The study compared the TCRbeta CDR3 repertoires of sorted naive CD8+ T cells among four age groups: extremely preterm neonates, term neonates, young children and adults.

Preterm samples came from a few extremely preterm deliveries at roughly 22-27 weeks of gestation. The study excluded pregnancies involving fetal demise, active maternal HSV infection or known maternal HIV infection. A FACSAria III cell sorter was used to sort live, Annexin V-negative naive CD8+ T cells (CD3+CD8+CD45RA+CCR7+). Between roughly 17,000 and 100,000 naive CD8+ T cells were sorted per sample. Preassembled standardized sampling kits were used to collect mixed venous-arterial cord blood. Cord blood was held at room temperature and processed no more than 4 hours after collection. Ficoll-Paque density gradient centrifugation was used to isolate mononuclear cells from diluted blood. Mononuclear cells were cryopreserved in about 10% DMSO with roughly 90% FBS and stored long term at -150°C before sorting. After thawing, cells were stained with Annexin V along with antibodies against CD3, CD8, CCR7 and CD45RA. The DNeasy Blood and Tissue Kit was used to extract genomic DNA from sorted cell pellets that had been snap-frozen.

The paper as a whole reports these results and caveats: Preterm CDR3s were shorter, with fewer N additions and less junctional trimming, and were closer to germline than those of older groups. Significantly lower iChao1 richness than in all other age groups (p < 0.05) and an even clone distribution were observed in preterm neonates, indicating a less rich repertoire. A higher proportion of shared CDR3 nucleotide sequences was found in preterm neonates (approximately 2.7%) than in term neonates (roughly 0.4%), young children (roughly 0.03%) and adults (about 0.01%). As limitations, the authors pointed to a small sample size and variable productive template counts among preterm samples. To track T cell development within individuals, the authors urged prospective longitudinal studies of preterm and term neonates.

Taken from cysteine to phenylalanine, the CDR3 has 12 residues. CDR3 DNA only is kept here, 36 bases in frame from base 1. CDR1 and CDR2 (MNHEY, SMNVEV) derive from the germline V gene (reference sequence). Between the V and J ends, shortened by 2 bases and 8 bases respectively, the junction contains 7 bases. TCRbeta CDR3 regions were amplified from genomic DNA by a two-step, bias-controlled multiplex PCR. The multiplex PCR used primers specific for every TRBV and TRBJ gene segment. TCRbeta repertoire data were generated with the immunoSEQ Assay. The authors processed their data as follows. To merge closely related sequences, reads went through filtering and clustering using a relative-frequency ratio and a modified nearest-neighbor algorithm. IMGT annotation was the basis for assigning V, D and J genes to CDR3 sequences. Template counts were quantified against synthetic TCR CDR3 analog sequences and normalized for PCR amplification bias. Only unique productive sequences, defined as in-frame CDR3 sequences without stop codons, were included in the analyses. Clonality, defined as 1 minus Pielou's evenness, and iChao1 richness were computed with the immunoSEQ Analyzer software. Depending on the Shapiro-Wilk normality results, either Student's t-test or a non-parametric test was run in JMP for statistical testing. TCRdb holds this immuneACCESS table with in-frame rearrangements only. Some clones are missing; in checked studies, unresolved V genes explain under half, and the rest has no known cause. The V and J calls and the clone size are those of that table, but D and trimming were determined from the DNA. This sample lists 21,000 or so clones; approximately 89% were detected once. 0.7% to 1% of the sample goes to the ten largest clones.

The sequence joins TRBV27 to TRBJ2-1; a confident D gene designation cannot be given. Sequenced: naive CD8+ T cells from cord blood. This clonotype was obtained from a boy who was born preterm. The DNA reads TGTGCCAGCAGTTTACTCGGAGATGAGCAGTTCTTC. This is translated as CASSLLGDEQFF.